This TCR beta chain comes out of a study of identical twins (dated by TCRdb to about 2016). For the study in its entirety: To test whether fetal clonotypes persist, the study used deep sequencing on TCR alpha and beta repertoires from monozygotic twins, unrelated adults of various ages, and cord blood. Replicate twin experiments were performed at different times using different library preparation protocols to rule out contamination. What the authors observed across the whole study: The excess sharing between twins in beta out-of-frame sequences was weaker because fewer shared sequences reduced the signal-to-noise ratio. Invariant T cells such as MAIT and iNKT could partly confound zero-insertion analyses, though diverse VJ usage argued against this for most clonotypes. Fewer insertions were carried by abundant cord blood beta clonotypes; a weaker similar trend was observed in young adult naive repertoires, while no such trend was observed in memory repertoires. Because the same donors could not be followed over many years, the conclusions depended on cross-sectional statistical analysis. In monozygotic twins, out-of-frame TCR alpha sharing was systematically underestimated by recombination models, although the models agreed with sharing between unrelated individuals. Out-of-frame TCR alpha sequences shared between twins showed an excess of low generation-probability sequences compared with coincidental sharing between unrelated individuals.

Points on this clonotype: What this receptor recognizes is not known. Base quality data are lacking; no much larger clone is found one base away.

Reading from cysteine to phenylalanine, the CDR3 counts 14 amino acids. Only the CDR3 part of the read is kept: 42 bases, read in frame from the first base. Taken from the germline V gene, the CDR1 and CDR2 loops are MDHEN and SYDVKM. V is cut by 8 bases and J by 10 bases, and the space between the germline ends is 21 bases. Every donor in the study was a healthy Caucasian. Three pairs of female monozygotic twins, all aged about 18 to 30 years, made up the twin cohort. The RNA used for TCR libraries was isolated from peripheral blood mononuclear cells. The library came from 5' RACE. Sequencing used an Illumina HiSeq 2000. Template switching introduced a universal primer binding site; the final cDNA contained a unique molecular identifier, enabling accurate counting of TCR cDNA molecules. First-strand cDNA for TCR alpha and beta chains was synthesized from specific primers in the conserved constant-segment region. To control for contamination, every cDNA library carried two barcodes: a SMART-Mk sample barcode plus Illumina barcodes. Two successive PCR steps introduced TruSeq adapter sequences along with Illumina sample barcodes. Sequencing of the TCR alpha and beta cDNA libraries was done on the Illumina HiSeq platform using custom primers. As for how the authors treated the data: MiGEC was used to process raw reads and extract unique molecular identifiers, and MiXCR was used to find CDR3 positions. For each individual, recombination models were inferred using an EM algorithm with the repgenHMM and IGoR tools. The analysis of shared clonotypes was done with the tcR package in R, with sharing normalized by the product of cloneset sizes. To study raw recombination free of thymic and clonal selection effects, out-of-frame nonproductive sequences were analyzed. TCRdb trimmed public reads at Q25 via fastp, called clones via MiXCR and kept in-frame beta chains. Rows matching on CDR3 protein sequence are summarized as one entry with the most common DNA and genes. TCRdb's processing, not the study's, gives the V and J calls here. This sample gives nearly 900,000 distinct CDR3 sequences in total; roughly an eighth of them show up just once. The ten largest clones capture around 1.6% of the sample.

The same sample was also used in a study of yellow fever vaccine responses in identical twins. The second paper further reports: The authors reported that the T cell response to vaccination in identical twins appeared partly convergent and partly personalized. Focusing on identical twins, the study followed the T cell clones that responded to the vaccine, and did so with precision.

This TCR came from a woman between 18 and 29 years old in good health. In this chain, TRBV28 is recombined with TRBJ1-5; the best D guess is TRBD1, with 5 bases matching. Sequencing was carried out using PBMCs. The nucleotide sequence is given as TGTGCCAGCTCCTCCAGGGCACCTGGGATACCCCAGCATTTT. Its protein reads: CASSSRAPGIPQHF.